This is a list of T cell receptor beta chains from one sample in a study of PD-1 blockade in classical Hodgkin lymphoma. Only in-frame clones appear in the TCRdb table, and some are missing; sequencing was by immunoSEQ multiplex PCR. The data hold about 13,000 clones, with about 80% observed a single time. Sequences were derived from peripheral blood mononuclear cells (PBMCs), sampled at baseline. The source is a human donor with classical Hodgkin lymphoma. The CDR3 runs from the conserved cysteine through the conserved F or W. Fields, in order: V gene, clone size, D gene, CDR3 length, J gene, CDR3 protein, CDR3 DNA. D genes are given only for firm matches. Only part of the rows carry a size: once, few, many, or a class if the clone is expanded.

V gene: TRBV19; clone size: -; D gene: -; CDR3 length: 14; J gene: TRBJ2-7; CDR3 protein: CASSLQTGTYEQYF; CDR3 DNA: TGTGCCAGTAGTTTACAGACAGGAACCTACGAGCAGTACTTC
V gene: TRBV6-5; clone size: -; D gene: TRBD1; CDR3 length: 16; J gene: TRBJ2-4; CDR3 protein: CASSYSGTGAKNIQYF; CDR3 DNA: TGTGCCAGCAGTTACTCCGGGACAGGGGCCAAAAACATTCAGTACTTC
V gene: TRBV9; clone size: once; D gene: -; CDR3 length: 13; J gene: TRBJ2-7; CDR3 protein: CASSVGGTYEQYF; CDR3 DNA: TGTGCCAGCAGCGTAGGGGGGACCTACGAGCAGTACTTC
V gene: TRBV5-1; clone size: -; D gene: TRBD1; CDR3 length: 16; J gene: TRBJ1-6; CDR3 protein: CASSSQGVYNNSPLHF; CDR3 DNA: TGCGCCAGCAGCTCACAGGGGGTTTACAATAATTCACCCCTCCACTTT
V gene: TRBV19; clone size: -; D gene: -; CDR3 length: 17; J gene: TRBJ1-1; CDR3 protein: CASSIDLFRTVTMGAFF; CDR3 DNA: TGTGCCAGTAGTATAGATCTATTCCGAACAGTAACGATGGGAGCTTTCTTT
V gene: TRBV7-2; clone size: -; D gene: -; CDR3 length: 16; J gene: TRBJ1-2; CDR3 protein: CASSSIIGTAVYGYTF; CDR3 DNA: TGTGCCAGCAGCTCGATCATAGGGACGGCGGTTTATGGCTACACCTTC
V gene: TRBV18; clone size: -; D gene: TRBD1; CDR3 length: 18; J gene: TRBJ1-2; CDR3 protein: CASSPLDRFSSSNYGYTF; CDR3 DNA: TGTGCCAGCTCACCACTGGACAGGTTCTCTTCCTCTAACTATGGCTACACCTTC
V gene: TRBV29-1; clone size: -; D gene: -; CDR3 length: 11; J gene: TRBJ2-5; CDR3 protein: CSASGGETQYF; CDR3 DNA: TGCAGCGCCAGCGGCGGGGAGACCCAGTACTTC
V gene: TRBV6-5; clone size: -; D gene: TRBD1; CDR3 length: 14; J gene: TRBJ1-5; CDR3 protein: CASSGTGNNQPQHF; CDR3 DNA: TGTGCCAGCAGTGGGACAGGGAACAATCAGCCCCAGCATTTT
V gene: TRBV7-8; clone size: -; D gene: TRBD1; CDR3 length: 14; J gene: TRBJ2-5; CDR3 protein: CASSLGQAWETQYF; CDR3 DNA: TGTGCCAGCAGTCTCGGACAGGCGTGGGAGACCCAGTACTTC
V gene: TRBV6-5; clone size: -; D gene: -; CDR3 length: 11; J gene: TRBJ1-1; CDR3 protein: CASSGYTEAFF; CDR3 DNA: TGTGCCAGCAGTGGATACACTGAAGCTTTCTTT
V gene: TRBV19; clone size: -; D gene: -; CDR3 length: 17; J gene: TRBJ1-5; CDR3 protein: CASSIRLSRALNQPQHF; CDR3 DNA: TGTGCCAGTAGTATCCGGTTGAGCAGGGCACTAAATCAGCCCCAGCATTTT
V gene: TRBV7-3; clone size: -; D gene: -; CDR3 length: 14; J gene: TRBJ1-1; CDR3 protein: CASSPGTPNTEAFF; CDR3 DNA: TGTGCCAGCAGCCCCGGGACACCGAACACTGAAGCTTTCTTT
V gene: TRBV11-2; clone size: -; D gene: -; CDR3 length: 11; J gene: TRBJ2-5; CDR3 protein: CASSSRETQYF; CDR3 DNA: TGTGCCAGCAGTTCTCGGGAGACCCAGTACTTC
V gene: TRBV5-1; clone size: once; D gene: -; CDR3 length: 15; J gene: TRBJ2-2; CDR3 protein: CASSLDGDNTGELFF; CDR3 DNA: TGCGCCAGCAGCTTGGACGGAGATAACACCGGGGAGCTGTTTTTT
V gene: TRBV2; clone size: -; D gene: TRBD1; CDR3 length: 16; J gene: TRBJ1-1; CDR3 protein: CASGQGIRIGGTEAFF; CDR3 DNA: TGTGCCAGTGGACAGGGGATCCGGATAGGGGGCACTGAAGCTTTCTTT
V gene: TRBV5-1; clone size: -; D gene: -; CDR3 length: 14; J gene: TRBJ1-6; CDR3 protein: CASSLHGYNSPLHF; CDR3 DNA: TGCGCCAGCAGCCTACACGGGTATAATTCACCCCTCCACTTT
V gene: TRBV5-1; clone size: -; D gene: TRBD1; CDR3 length: 14; J gene: TRBJ1-1; CDR3 protein: CASSFIGGGTEAFF; CDR3 DNA: TGCGCCAGCAGCTTTATAGGGGGCGGCACTGAAGCTTTCTTT
V gene: TRBV27; clone size: -; D gene: TRBD1; CDR3 length: 15; J gene: TRBJ1-6; CDR3 protein: CASSFGTGVYSPLHF; CDR3 DNA: TGTGCCAGCAGTTTCGGGACAGGGGTCTACTCACCCCTCCACTTT
V gene: TRBV7-2; clone size: -; D gene: -; CDR3 length: 12; J gene: TRBJ2-3; CDR3 protein: CASSLGADTQYF; CDR3 DNA: TGTGCCAGCAGCTTAGGTGCAGATACGCAGTATTTT
V gene: TRBV6-1; clone size: -; D gene: TRBD2; CDR3 length: 13; J gene: TRBJ2-7; CDR3 protein: CASSLAGPSEQYF; CDR3 DNA: TGTGCCAGCAGTTTAGCGGGGCCGAGCGAGCAGTACTTC
V gene: TRBV28; clone size: once; D gene: -; CDR3 length: 16; J gene: TRBJ1-2; CDR3 protein: CASRSDGTPSNYGYTF; CDR3 DNA: TGTGCCAGCAGGTCTGATGGGACACCCTCTAACTATGGCTACACCTTC
V gene: TRBV18; clone size: -; D gene: -; CDR3 length: 16; J gene: TRBJ1-6; CDR3 protein: CASSPGGSSYNSPLHF; CDR3 DNA: TGTGCCAGCTCACCAGGGGGCAGCTCCTATAATTCACCCCTCCACTTT
V gene: TRBV18; clone size: -; D gene: -; CDR3 length: 13; J gene: TRBJ1-5; CDR3 protein: CASSPDGNQPQHF; CDR3 DNA: TGTGCCAGCTCACCGGATGGCAATCAGCCCCAGCATTTT
V gene: TRBV5-1; clone size: -; D gene: -; CDR3 length: 15; J gene: TRBJ2-1; CDR3 protein: CASSLEGGAHNEQFF; CDR3 DNA: TGCGCCAGCAGCCTTGAAGGGGGGGCTCATAATGAGCAGTTCTTC
V gene: TRBV6-5; clone size: -; D gene: -; CDR3 length: 14; J gene: TRBJ2-7; CDR3 protein: CASSYSNSAYEQYF; CDR3 DNA: TGTGCCAGCAGTTACTCGAACAGCGCCTACGAGCAGTACTTC